This TCR beta chain derives from a study of T cells in Graves' hyperthyroidism and ophthalmopathy. Study-wide results and caveats: Most thyroid clonotypes expanded above 0.001 appeared in blood too. From stable hyperthyroidism, ophthalmopathy was separated by a 13 V-J model.

Concerning this clonotype itself: Its antigen is as yet unknown.

Amplified regions were TCR beta CDR3 sequences from RNA transcripts. A set of HTBI primers served as the primers for a first-round RT-PCR of the TCR CDR3. TCRdb independently ran MiXCR on the multiplex PCR reads; one entry per CDR3 protein. The repertoire holds 350,000 to 450,000 distinct CDR3 sequences, about 15% seen once, with 11% in the top ten. CDR3 size: 13 residues. V was trimmed by 0 bases and J by 1 base, leaving 7 bases between them. The germline V gene encodes CDR1 DFQATT and CDR2 SNEGSKA (reference sequence). It was considered stable Graves' hyperthyroidism when ophthalmopathy did not progress within 18 months. It was uncontrolled infection, other autoimmune disease, pregnancy or lactation that excluded patients.

The sequenced material came from blood. The V call is TRBV20-1, the J call TRBJ2-7; D unclear. This clonotype was obtained from a woman aged 60-75 years with Graves' hyperthyroidism. As DNA, the CDR3 is TGCAGTGCTAGAGATAGGATATCCTACGAGCAGTACTTC. Translation: CSARDRISYEQYF.